These 27 T cell receptor beta chains were all obtained from the same sample, sequenced in a study of blood T cell repertoires in COVID-19. Measured with immunoSEQ multiplex PCR; TCRdb has only the in-frame clones, and not every one. In the table there are 95,000 to 150,000 clones, 78% of which are singletons. Sequenced sample: peripheral blood. These receptors came from a man aged 70 or older with acute or convalescent COVID-19.

J is TRBJ1-2 and V is TRBV4-2; TRBD1 matches at 8 bases. Germline-derived CDR1 and CDR2 are LGHNA and YNFKEQ. CDR3 size: 15 residues. Unmatched junction bases numbered 7, after V lost 4 bases and J lost 3 bases. Written as DNA, the CDR3 is TGTGCCAGCAGCCCCCGACAGGGGACATACTATGGCTACACCTTC. Residues: CASSPRQGTYYGYTF.

Note on this clone: In the same sample, other DNA sequences code for this CDR3. V is TRBV18 and J is TRBJ2-3; D is unclear. The germline gives CDR1 KGHSH, CDR2 LQKENI. V lost 3 bases and J 3 bases, leaving 7 bases between the germline ends. This CDR3 has 13 amino acids. CDR3 sequence: CASSPELTDTQYF. The CDR3 coding sequence is TGTGCCAGCTCACCTGAACTTACAGATACGCAGTATTTT.

Here the CDR3 DNA reads TGCGCCAGCAGCTTGTTTTCGGGTTCGAACACTGAAGCTTTCTTT. It translates to CASSLFSGSNTEAFF. This sequence joins TRBV5-1 and TRBJ1-1; D is undetermined. The CDR3 loop spans 15 amino acids. The germline V gene has CDR1 SGHRS and CDR2 YFSETQ. V was clipped by 1 base and J by 1 base, with 11 bases between them. Full variable domain (remainder filled in from reference TRBV5-1 and TRBJ1-1): KAGVTQTPRYLIKTRGQQVTLSCSPISGHRSVSWYQQTPGQGLQFLFEYFSETQRNKGNFPGRFSGRQFSNSRSEMNVSTLELGDSALYLCASSLFSGSNTEAFFGQGTRLTVV.

This clone was seen once. In DNA, the CDR3 is TGTGCCAGCAGTTTCGCGGCGAACACTGAAGCTTTCTTT. It specifies CASSFAANTEAFF. The chain joins TRBV12-3 or TRBV12-4 to TRBJ1-1; no firm D call. This CDR3 is 13 amino acids long. The V and J ends lost 3 bases and 1 base respectively, with 6 bases between them.

This clone was seen once. Here the CDR3 reads CATSDDSGGLNTGELFF. Here the CDR3 DNA reads TGTGCCACCAGTGACGATAGCGGGGGCCTGAACACCGGGGAGCTGTTTTTT. The chain uses TRBV24-1 and TRBJ2-2; 9 bases align to TRBD2. In germline, CDR1 is KGHDR, CDR2 SFDVKD. V lost 4 bases, J lost 1 base, and 6 bases stayed unmatched. There are 17 residues in the CDR3.

The V call is TRBV12-3 or TRBV12-4, the J call TRBJ1-6; no clear D. This CDR3 has 12 amino acids. Deletions cut 7 bases from V and 10 bases from J, with 11 bases between. The CDR3 region is CASNPGGSPLHF. The CDR3 DNA follows: TGTGCCAGCAACCCGGGTGGGTCACCCCTCCACTTT.

This clone was observed a single time. This sequence joins TRBV28 and TRBJ2-5, with D perhaps TRBD1 (6 bases). V was trimmed by 5 bases and J by 11 bases, leaving 21 bases between them. The germline V gene encodes CDR1 MDHEN and CDR2 SYDVKM. This CDR3 has 14 residues. This chain's CDR3 is CASSEHGRGPAQYF. The CDR3 nucleotides are TGTGCCAGCAGTGAGCATGGCAGGGGACCAGCGCAGTACTTC.

V usage is TRBV19 and J usage is TRBJ1-5; a weak D match, TRBD1 (6 bases). Per germline, CDR1 LNHDA and CDR2 SQIVND (reference sequence). V was pared by 3 bases and J by 2 bases, with 11 bases between. CDR3 length: 15 amino acids. The CDR3 DNA is TGTGCCAGTAGTATGAGGGGGGGCCGCAATCAGCCCCAGCATTTT. Protein product: CASSMRGGRNQPQHF. Variable domain in full (rest from reference TRBV19 and TRBJ1-5): DGGITQSPKYLFRKEGQNVTLSCEQNLNHDAMYWYRQDPGQGLRLIYYSQIVNDFQKGDIAEGYSVSREKKESFPLTVTSAQKNPTAFYLCASSMRGGRNQPQHFGDGTRLSIL.

V usage is TRBV19 and J usage is TRBJ1-5, with 7 bases that match TRBD1. Germline trimming cut 9 bases from V and 2 bases from J; bases unmatched to any gene: 10. Germline values: CDR1 LNHDA, CDR2 SQIVND (reference sequence). The CDR3 extends over 15 amino acids. Here the CDR3 DNA reads TGTGCCAGCGTGAAGGGCGGACAGGGCAATCAGCCCCAGCATTTT. Its protein is CASVKGGQGNQPQHF.

This chain joins TRBV24-1 and TRBJ2-5; 7 positions agree with TRBD1. CDR1 is KGHDR, CDR2 SFDVKD, per germline. The V and J ends lost 4 bases and 0 bases, in that order; junction bases with no gene match: 4. The CDR3 length is 15 residues. CDR3 sequence reads: CATSDPGQDQETQYF. The CDR3, as DNA: TGTGCCACCAGTGACCCTGGACAGGACCAAGAGACCCAGTACTTC.

The chain combines TRBV6-5 with TRBJ2-2, with TRBD1 identical over 7 bases. The V and J ends lost 1 base and 7 bases, in that order; junction bases with no gene match: 9. CDR1 and CDR2 (germline): MNHEY, SVGAGI. This CDR3 has 16 residues. The CDR3 here is CASSYYRQGMVGELFF. The CDR3, as DNA: TGTGCCAGCAGTTACTACAGACAGGGAATGGTCGGGGAGCTGTTTTTT.

The chain has TRBV7-3 and TRBJ2-5; TRBD2 might be the D (6 bases). Trimming cost V 5 bases and J 5 bases, with 15 bases left between them. The CDR3 length is 14 residues. Germline-derived CDR1 and CDR2 are SGHTA and FQGTGA. DNA for the CDR3: TGTGCCAGCAGCCCCGCGGGGATTGGGGAGACCCAGTACTTC. Protein sequence: CASSPAGIGETQYF. Combining the CDR3 with reference TRBV7-3 and TRBJ2-5 gives the whole variable domain GAGVSQTPSNKVTEKGKYVELRCDPISGHTALYWYRQSLGQGPEFLIYFQGTGAADDSGLPNDRFFAVRPEGSVSTLKIQRTERGDSAVYLCASSPAGIGETQYFGPGTRLLVL.

V gene TRBV5-4 combines with J gene TRBJ1-4; D is unclear. The germline gives CDR1 SGHNT, CDR2 YYREEE (reference sequence). The CDR3 extends over 15 amino acids. The V end was cut by 2 bases, the J end by 4 bases, with 12 bases between. The CDR3, as DNA: TGTGCCAGCAGCTTAGGACGGGGAGTTAATGAAAAACTGTTTTTT. Its protein is CASSLGRGVNEKLFF.

Only one count was recorded for this clone. This rearrangement joins TRBV6-4 to TRBJ2-1, with TRBD1 matching 9 bases. Unmatched junction bases numbered 9, after V lost 6 bases and J lost 3 bases. Per germline, CDR1 MRHNA and CDR2 SNTAGT. The CDR3 extends over 16 amino acids. The CDR3, as DNA: TGTGCCAGCAGCCGAGAACAGGGGGCAATCTACAATGAGCAGTTCTTC. It specifies CASSREQGAIYNEQFF.

This clone was detected a few times. The chain is built from TRBV10-3 and TRBJ1-2; 8 bases fit TRBD1. There are 15 residues in the CDR3. The V gene's germline CDR1 is ENHRY and CDR2 SYGVKD. The V segment lost 2 bases and the J segment 4 bases; nucleotides outside the gene matches: 6. This CDR3 is CAISELGQGGYGYTF. The CDR3 bases are TGTGCCATCAGTGAGCTAGGACAGGGAGGCTATGGCTACACCTTC.

This clone was picked up many times. The chain joins TRBV29-1 to TRBJ1-3; TRBD1 agrees at 8 bases. Germline CDR1 reads SQVTM; CDR2 reads ANQGSEA. The trim removed 5 bases at V and 3 bases at J, leaving 3 bases unmatched. CDR3 length: 13 residues. The CDR3 protein is CSVRTGGGNTIYF. The CDR3 bases are TGCAGCGTTAGAACAGGGGGTGGAAACACCATATATTTT.

V gene TRBV7-8 combines with J gene TRBJ2-1, with unresolved D. Trimming took off 4 bases at V and 0 bases at J, with 13 bases between the two ends. Per germline, CDR1 SGHVS and CDR2 FQNEAQ. The CDR3 extends over 16 amino acids. The CDR3 here is CASSYSSSYSYNEQFF. The CDR3 DNA follows: TGTGCCAGCAGCTACAGCAGTTCATACTCCTACAATGAGCAGTTCTTC.

V and J are TRBV5-3 and TRBJ1-1; D perhaps matches TRBD1 (6 bases). TRBV5-3 is an ORF for which the function is uncertain. Trimming left V 6 bases short and J 0 bases short, with 6 bases between. The CDR3 totals 12 residues. CDR3 coding DNA: TGTGCCAGAAACAGGGTGAACACTGAAGCTTTCTTT. Translated: CARNRVNTEAFF.

This clone was detected a few times. The gene calls are TRBV11-2 and TRBJ2-2, with 14 bases lining up with TRBD2. There are 14 residues in the CDR3. The germline V gene encodes CDR1 SGHAT and CDR2 FQNNGV. Trimming cost V 6 bases and J 10 bases; bases outside gene matches: 4. The CDR3 spells CASSSTSGGAELFF. CDR3 coding DNA: TGTGCCAGCAGTTCGACTAGCGGGGGGGCGGAGCTGTTTTTT.

This clone appeared once. The chain carries TRBV4-3 and TRBJ2-2; perhaps TRBD2 as D (7 bases). Between the trimmed V and J ends, which lost 2 bases and 4 bases, there was a span of 14 bases. Germline V CDR1 and CDR2: LGHNA, YSLEER. The CDR3 extends over 16 amino acids. The CDR3 here is CASSQWAGATTGELFF. CDR3 coding DNA: TGCGCCAGCAGCCAATGGGCGGGGGCCACCACCGGGGAGCTGTTTTTT.

CDR3 sequence: CASSLDVGSRGSYEQYF. In nucleotides, the CDR3 is TGTGCCAGCAGCTTAGACGTCGGCAGTCGGGGGTCCTACGAGCAGTACTTC. V gene TRBV7-3 combines with J gene TRBJ2-7, with a possible D match to TRBD2 (6 bases). The V and J ends lost 2 bases and 1 base respectively, with 18 bases between them. In germline, CDR1 is SGHTA, CDR2 FQGTGA. CDR3 length: 17 residues.

Comments on this clone: The identical CDR3 is also encoded by other nucleotide sequences in the sample. The genes are TRBV24-1 and TRBJ2-1, with a tentative D call TRBD2 (5 bases). Trimming left V 0 bases short and J 0 bases short, with 8 bases between. The CDR3 sequence is 16 residues long. The germline CDR1 and CDR2 sequences are KGHDR and SFDVKD. The CDR3 region is CATSDLRGGSYNEQFF. The CDR3 DNA sequence: TGTGCCACCAGTGATTTGCGAGGAGGCTCCTACAATGAGCAGTTCTTC.

CDR3 nucleotides: TGTGCCAGCAGCGACAACTACGAGCAGTACTTC. Translated: CASSDNYEQYF. The J gene is TRBJ2-7, the V gene TRBV5-4, with D uncertain. CDR1 and CDR2 (germline): SGHNT, YYREEE (reference sequence). CDR3 length: 11 amino acids. V was shortened by 4 bases and J by 3 bases, with 5 bases between the two germline ends.

This chain joins TRBV9 and TRBJ1-1, with D hard to call. V gave up 3 bases and J gave up 1 base, with 13 bases separating them. The CDR3 length is 15 residues. Looked up from germline, CDR1 is SGDLS and CDR2 is YYNGEE. As DNA, the CDR3 is TGTGCCAGCAGCGCCTGGGTGACGGGGAACACTGAAGCTTTCTTT. This encodes CASSAWVTGNTEAFF.

V gene TRBV5-1 combines with J gene TRBJ2-3; 11 positions match TRBD2. The CDR3 is 15 residues long. V was pared by 2 bases and J by 3 bases, with 2 bases of the junction left unmatched. Germline-derived CDR1 and CDR2 are SGHRS and YFSETQ. CDR3 coding DNA: TGCGCCAGCAGCTTTAGCGGGGGGGGGACAGATACGCAGTATTTT. Translating it yields CASSFSGGGTDTQYF.

The rearrangement joins TRBV18 to TRBJ2-1; D might be TRBD1 (5 bases). Germline values: CDR1 KGHSH, CDR2 LQKENI. This CDR3 has 14 residues. V was trimmed by 2 bases and J by 7 bases, leaving 12 bases between them. CDR3 amino acids: CASSPGFKGNEQFF. The CDR3, as DNA: TGTGCCAGCTCACCAGGTTTCAAGGGGAATGAGCAGTTCTTC.

V usage is TRBV6-5 and J usage is TRBJ1-2, with 8 bases lining up with TRBD1. Germline CDR1 and CDR2: MNHEY and SVGAGI. The CDR3 contains 15 residues. V dropped 0 bases and J dropped 7; count of bases not matched to a gene: 7. In DNA, the CDR3 is TGTGCCAGCAGTTACTCGAATCAGGGGGCTATTGGCTACACCTTC. Translating gives CASSYSNQGAIGYTF.